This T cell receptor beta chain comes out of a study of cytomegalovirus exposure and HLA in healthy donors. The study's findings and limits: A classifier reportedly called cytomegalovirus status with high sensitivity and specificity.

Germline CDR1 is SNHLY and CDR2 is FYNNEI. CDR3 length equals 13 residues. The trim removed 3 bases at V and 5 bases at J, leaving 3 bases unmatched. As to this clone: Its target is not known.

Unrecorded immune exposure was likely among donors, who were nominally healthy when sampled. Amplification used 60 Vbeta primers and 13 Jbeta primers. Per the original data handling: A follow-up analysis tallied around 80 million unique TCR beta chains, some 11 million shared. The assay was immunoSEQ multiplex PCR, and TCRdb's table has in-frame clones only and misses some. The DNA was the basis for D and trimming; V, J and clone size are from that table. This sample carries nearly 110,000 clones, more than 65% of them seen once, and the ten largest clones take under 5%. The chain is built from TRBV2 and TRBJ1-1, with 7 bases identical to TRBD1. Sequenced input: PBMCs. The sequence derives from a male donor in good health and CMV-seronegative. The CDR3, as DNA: TGTGCCAGCAGTGATAGGGGGCGGACTGAAGCTTTCTTT. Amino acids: CASSDRGRTEAFF. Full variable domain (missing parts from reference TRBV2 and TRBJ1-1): EPEVTQTPSHQVTQMGQEVILRCVPISNHLYFYWYRQILGQKVEFLVSFYNNEISEKSEIFDDQFSVERPDGSNFTLKIRSTKLEDSAMYFCASSDRGRTEAFFGQGTRLTVV.